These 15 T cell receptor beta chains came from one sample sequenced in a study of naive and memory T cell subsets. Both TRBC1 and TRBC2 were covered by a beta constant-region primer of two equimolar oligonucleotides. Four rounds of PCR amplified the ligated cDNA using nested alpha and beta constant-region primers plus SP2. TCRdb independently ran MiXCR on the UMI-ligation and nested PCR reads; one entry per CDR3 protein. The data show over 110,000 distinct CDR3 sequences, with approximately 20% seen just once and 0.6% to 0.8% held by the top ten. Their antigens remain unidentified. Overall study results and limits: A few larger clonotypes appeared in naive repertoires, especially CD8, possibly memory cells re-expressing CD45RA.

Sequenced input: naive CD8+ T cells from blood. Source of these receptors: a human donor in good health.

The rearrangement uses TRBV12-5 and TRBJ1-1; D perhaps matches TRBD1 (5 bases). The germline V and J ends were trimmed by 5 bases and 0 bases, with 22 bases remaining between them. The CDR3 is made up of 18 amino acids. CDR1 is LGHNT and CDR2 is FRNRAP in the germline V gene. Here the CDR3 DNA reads TGTGCTAGTGGTCTTACACGTACCGCCGAGGGACTGAACACTGAAGCTTTCTTT. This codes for CASGLTRTAEGLNTEAFF. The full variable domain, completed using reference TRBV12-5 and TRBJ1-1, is DARVTQTPRHKVTEMGQEVTMRCQPILGHNTVFWYRQTMMQGLELLAYFRNRAPLDDSGMPKDRFSAEMPDATLATLKIQPSEPRDSAVYFCASGLTRTAEGLNTEAFFGQGTRLTVV.

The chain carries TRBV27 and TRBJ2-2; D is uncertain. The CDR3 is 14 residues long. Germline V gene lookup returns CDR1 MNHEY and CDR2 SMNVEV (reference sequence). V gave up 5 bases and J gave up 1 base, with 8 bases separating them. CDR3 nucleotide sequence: TGTGCCAGCAGTCCCTTCGGGAACACCGGGGAGCTGTTTTTT. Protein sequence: CASSPFGNTGELFF.

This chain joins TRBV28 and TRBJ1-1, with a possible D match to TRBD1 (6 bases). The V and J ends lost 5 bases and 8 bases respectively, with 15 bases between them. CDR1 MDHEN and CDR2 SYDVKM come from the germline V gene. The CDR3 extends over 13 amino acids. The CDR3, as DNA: TGTGCCAGCAGTCAGACAGGACGGACGGAAGCTTTCTTT. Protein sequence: CASSQTGRTEAFF.

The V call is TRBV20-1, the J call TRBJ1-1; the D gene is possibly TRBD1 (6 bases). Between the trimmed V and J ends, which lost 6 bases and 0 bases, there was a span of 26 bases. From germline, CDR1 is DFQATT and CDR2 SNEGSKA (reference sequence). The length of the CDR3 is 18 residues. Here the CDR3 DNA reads TGCAGTGCGGGACCCCTGTTACAGGGAGGGAGGATGAACACTGAAGCTTTCTTT. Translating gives CSAGPLLQGGRMNTEAFF.

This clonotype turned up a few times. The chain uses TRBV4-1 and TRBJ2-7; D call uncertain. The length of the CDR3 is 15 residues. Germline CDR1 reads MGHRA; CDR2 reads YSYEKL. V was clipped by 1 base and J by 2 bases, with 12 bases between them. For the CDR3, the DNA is TGCGCCAGCAGCCAAGGGTCGGGCGGAGCCTACGAGCAGTACTTC. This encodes CASSQGSGGAYEQYF.

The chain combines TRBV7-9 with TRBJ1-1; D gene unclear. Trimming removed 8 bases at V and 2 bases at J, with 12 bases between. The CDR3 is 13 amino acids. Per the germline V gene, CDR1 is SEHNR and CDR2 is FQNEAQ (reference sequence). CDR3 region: CASFLGINTEAFF. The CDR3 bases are TGTGCCAGCTTCCTCGGGATTAACACTGAAGCTTTCTTT.

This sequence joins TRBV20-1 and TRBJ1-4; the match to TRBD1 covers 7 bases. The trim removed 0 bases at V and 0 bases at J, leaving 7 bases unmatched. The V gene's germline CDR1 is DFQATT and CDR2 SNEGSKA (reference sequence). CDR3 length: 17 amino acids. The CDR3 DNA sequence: TGCAGTGCTAGAGAAACAGGGGAGAATCCAACTAATGAAAAACTGTTTTTT. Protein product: CSARETGENPTNEKLFF.

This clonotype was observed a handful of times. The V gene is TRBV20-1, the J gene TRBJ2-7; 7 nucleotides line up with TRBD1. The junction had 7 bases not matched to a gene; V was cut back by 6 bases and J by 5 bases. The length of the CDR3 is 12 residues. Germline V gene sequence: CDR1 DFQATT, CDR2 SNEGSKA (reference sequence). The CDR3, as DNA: TGCAGTGCAACAGGGGTTCGCGACGAGCAGTACTTC. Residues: CSATGVRDEQYF.

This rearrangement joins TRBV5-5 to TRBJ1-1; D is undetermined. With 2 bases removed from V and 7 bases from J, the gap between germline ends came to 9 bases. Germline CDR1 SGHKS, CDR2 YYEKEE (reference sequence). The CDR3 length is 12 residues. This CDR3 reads CASSFMPLEAFF. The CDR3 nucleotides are TGTGCCAGCAGCTTCATGCCCCTTGAAGCTTTCTTT. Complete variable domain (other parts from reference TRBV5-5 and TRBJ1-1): DAGVTQSPTHLIKTRGQQVTLRCSPISGHKSVSWYQQVLGQGPQFIFQYYEKEERGRGNFPDRFSARQFPNYSSELNVNALLLGDSALYLCASSFMPLEAFFGQGTRLTVV.

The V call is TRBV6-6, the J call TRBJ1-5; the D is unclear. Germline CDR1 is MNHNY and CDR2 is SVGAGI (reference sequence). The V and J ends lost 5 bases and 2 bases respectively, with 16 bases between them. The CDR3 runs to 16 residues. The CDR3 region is CASSNPPGSGNQPQHF. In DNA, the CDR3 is TGTGCCAGCAGTAACCCTCCGGGATCGGGCAATCAGCCCCAGCATTTT.

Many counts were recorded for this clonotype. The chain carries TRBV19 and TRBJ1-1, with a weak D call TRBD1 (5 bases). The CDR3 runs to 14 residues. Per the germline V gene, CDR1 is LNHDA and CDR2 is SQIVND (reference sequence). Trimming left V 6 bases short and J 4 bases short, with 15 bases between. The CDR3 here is CASRPGATVTEAFF. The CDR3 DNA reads TGTGCCAGTAGACCCGGGGCGACGGTCACTGAAGCTTTCTTT.

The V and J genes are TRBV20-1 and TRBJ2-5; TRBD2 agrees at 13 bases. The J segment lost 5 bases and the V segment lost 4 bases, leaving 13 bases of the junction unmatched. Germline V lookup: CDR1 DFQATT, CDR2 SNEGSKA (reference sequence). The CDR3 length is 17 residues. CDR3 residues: CSATFWTSGSGGETQYF. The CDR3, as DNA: TGCAGTGCTACCTTCTGGACTAGCGGGAGCGGAGGGGAGACCCAGTACTTC.

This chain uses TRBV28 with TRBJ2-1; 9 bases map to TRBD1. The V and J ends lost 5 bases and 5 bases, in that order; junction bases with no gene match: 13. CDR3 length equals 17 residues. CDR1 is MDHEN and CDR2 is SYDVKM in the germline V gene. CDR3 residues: CASSGDREYTANNEQFF. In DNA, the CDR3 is TGTGCCAGCAGTGGGGACAGGGAATACACCGCGAACAATGAGCAGTTCTTC.

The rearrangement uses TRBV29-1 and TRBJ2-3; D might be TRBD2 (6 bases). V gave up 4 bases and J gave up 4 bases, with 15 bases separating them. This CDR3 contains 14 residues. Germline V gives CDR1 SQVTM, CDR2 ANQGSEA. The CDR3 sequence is CSVVSQGGPDTQYF. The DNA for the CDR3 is TGCAGCGTTGTCTCTCAGGGAGGTCCAGATACGCAGTATTTT.

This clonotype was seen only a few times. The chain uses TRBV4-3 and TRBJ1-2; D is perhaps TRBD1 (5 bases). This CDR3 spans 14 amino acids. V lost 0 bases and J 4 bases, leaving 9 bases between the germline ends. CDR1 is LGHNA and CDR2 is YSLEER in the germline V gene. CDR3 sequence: CASSQDRGAYGYTF. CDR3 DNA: TGCGCCAGCAGCCAAGATAGGGGAGCCTATGGCTACACCTTC.